The clone carrying this T cell receptor beta chain was detected only once. In the original processing: Reference gene primers were amplified, and this amplification served to estimate nucleated cell counts. Sequencing used immunoSEQ multiplex PCR; TCRdb keeps in-frame clones, though not all of them. The V and J calls and clone size come from that table; D and trimming were worked out from the DNA. The repertoire includes tens of thousands of clones, 70% to 90% of them detected once, and more than 1.4% sits in the top ten. This CDR3 has 15 amino acids. The germline V gene has CDR1 MDHEN and CDR2 SYDVKM. V was pared by 3 bases and J by 4 bases, with 13 bases between. The data were taken from a study of blood T cell repertoires in COVID-19. Study in general: COVID-19 samples, acute and convalescent, were from the United States, Italy and Spain. PBMCs, B-cell-depleted T cells, or T cells provided the cDNA or gDNA that made up the material.

This rearrangement joins TRBV28 to TRBJ1-3; weak D call: TRBD1 (6 bases). The sequence derives from a woman aged 55-70 years with acute or convalescent COVID-19. The specimen sequenced was peripheral blood. CDR3 DNA sequence: TGTGCCAGCAGTTTCTTCACAGGGACAGGAAACACCATATATTTT. It encodes CASSFFTGTGNTIYF. Looking up the rest from reference TRBV28 and TRBJ1-3 gives the full variable domain: DVKVTQSSRYLVKRTGEKVFLECVQDMDHENMFWYRQDPGLGLRLIYFSYDVKMKEKGDIPEGYSVSREKKERFSLILESASTNQTSMYLCASSFFTGTGNTIYFGEGSWLTVV.